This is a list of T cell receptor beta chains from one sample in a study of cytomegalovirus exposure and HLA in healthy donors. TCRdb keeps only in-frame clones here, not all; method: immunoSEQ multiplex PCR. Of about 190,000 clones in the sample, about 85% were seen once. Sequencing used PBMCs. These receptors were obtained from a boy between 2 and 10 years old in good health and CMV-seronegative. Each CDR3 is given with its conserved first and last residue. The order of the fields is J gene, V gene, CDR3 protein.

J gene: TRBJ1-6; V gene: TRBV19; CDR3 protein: CASTDPDRKNSPLHF
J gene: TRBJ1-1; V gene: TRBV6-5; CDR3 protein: CASLDWTGNTEAFF
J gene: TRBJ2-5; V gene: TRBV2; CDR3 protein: CASTAAPQETQYF
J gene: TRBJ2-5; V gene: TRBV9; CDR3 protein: CASSVTSGSQETQYF
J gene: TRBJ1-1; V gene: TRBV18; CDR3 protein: CASSPNQGYTEAFF
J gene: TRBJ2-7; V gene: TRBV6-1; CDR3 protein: CASKRGYEQYF
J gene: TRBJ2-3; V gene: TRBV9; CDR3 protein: CASSRGGQYTDTQYF
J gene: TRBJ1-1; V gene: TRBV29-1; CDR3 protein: CSVARGRETEAFF
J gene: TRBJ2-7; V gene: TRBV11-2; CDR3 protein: CASSFGRGNYEQYF
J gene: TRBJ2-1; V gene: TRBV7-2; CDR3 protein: CASSLRTGGVFGEQFF
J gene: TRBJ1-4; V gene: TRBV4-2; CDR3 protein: CASSPRGSATNEKLFF
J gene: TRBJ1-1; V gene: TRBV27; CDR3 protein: CASMVTGIEAVGAEAFF
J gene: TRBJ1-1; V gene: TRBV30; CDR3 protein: CAWSVWKGRTEAFF
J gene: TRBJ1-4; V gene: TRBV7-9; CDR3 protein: CASSPADRVGKLFF
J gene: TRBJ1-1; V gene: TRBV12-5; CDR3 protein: CASGLDLGGGIEAFF
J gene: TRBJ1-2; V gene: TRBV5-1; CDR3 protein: CASSLDRGGYTF
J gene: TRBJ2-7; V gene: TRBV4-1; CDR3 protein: CASSQGGGSYEQYF
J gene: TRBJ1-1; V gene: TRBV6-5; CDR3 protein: CASSYSQGIGNTEAFF
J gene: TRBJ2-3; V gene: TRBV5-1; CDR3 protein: CASSLGRGSSTDTQYF
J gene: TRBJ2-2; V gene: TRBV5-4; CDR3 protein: CASTPGGTDTGELFF
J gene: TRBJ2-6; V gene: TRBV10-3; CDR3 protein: CAISEMGGNRSGANVLTF
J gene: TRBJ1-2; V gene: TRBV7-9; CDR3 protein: CASSHTLGYTF
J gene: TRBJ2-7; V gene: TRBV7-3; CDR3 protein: CASSLRQGYEQYF
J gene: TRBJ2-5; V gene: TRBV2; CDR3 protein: CASSERVLTWQETQYF
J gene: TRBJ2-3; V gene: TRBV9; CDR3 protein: CASSVGAGGHTDTQYF
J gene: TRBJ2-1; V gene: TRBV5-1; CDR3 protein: CASSPPGQAYNEQFF
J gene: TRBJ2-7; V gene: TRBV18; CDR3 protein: CASSPGTSLEGYF
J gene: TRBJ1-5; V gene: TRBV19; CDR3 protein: CASNSRVNSNQPQHF
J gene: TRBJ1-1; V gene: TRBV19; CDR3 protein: CASSASVENTEAFF
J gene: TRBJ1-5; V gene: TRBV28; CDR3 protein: CASSLRGWRGFQPQHF
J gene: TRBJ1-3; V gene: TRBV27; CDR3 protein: CASSSRQGAGNTIYF
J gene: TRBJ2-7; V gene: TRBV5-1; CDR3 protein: CASSLDRVSYEQYF
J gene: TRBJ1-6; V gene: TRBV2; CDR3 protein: CASSDFTPLHF
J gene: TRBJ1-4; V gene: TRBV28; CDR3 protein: CASTANRGRSSATNEKLFF
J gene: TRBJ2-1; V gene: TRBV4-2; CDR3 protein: CASSGFINEQFF
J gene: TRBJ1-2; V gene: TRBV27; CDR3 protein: CASSPTGGSMGYTF
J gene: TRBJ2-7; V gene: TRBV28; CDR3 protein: CAHAGTVNEQYF
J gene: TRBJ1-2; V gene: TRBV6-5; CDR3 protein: CASSYSIPGEGYTF
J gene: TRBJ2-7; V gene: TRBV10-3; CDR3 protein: CAISDPGTAPYEQYF